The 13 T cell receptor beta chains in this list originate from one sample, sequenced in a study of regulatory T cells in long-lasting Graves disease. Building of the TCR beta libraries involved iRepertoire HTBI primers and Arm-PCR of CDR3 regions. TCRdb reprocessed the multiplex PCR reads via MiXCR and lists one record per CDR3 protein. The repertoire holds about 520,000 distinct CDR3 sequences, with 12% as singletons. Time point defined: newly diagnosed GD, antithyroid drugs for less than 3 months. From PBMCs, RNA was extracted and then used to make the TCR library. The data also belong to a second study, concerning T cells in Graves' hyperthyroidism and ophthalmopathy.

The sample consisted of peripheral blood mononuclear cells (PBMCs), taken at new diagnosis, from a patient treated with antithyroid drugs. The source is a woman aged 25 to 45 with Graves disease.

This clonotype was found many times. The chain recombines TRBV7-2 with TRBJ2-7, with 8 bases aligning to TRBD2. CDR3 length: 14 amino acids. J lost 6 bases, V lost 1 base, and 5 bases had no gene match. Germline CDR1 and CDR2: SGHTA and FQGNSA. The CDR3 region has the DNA TGTGCCAGCAGCTTAGTAGCGGGGTCTTCCGAGCAGTACTTC. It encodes CASSLVAGSSEQYF.

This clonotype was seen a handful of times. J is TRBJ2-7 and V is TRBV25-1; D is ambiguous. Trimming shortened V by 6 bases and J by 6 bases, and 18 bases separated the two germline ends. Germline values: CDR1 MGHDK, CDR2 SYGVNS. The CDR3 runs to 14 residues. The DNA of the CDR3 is TGTGCCAGCAGCGGCACCACGGGCGTCGGCGAGCAGTACTTC. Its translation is CASSGTTGVGEQYF.

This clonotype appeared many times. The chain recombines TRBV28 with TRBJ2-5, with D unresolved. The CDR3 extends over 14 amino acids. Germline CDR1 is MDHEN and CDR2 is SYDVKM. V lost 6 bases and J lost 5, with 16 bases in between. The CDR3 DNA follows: TGTGCCAGCAGCCGGAGTAAAAATAGGGAGACCCAGTACTTC. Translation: CASSRSKNRETQYF. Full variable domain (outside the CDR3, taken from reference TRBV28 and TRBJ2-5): DVKVTQSSRYLVKRTGEKVFLECVQDMDHENMFWYRQDPGLGLRLIYFSYDVKMKEKGDIPEGYSVSREKKERFSLILESASTNQTSMYLCASSRSKNRETQYFGPGTRLLVL.

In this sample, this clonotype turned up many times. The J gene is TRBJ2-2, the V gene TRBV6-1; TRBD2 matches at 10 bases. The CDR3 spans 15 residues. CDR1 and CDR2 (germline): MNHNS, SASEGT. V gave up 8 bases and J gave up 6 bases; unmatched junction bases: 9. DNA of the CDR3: TGTGCCAGCGCCAAGCGGGAGGGTACGGCCGGGGAGCTGTTTTTT. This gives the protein CASAKREGTAGELFF.

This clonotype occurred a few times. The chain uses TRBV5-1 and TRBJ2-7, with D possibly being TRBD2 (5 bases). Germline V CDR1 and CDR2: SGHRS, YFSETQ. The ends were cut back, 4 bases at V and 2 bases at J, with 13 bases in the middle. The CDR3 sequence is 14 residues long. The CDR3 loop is CASSQDSLTYEQYF. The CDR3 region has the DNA TGCGCCAGCAGCCAGGACTCCTTAACCTACGAGCAGTACTTC.

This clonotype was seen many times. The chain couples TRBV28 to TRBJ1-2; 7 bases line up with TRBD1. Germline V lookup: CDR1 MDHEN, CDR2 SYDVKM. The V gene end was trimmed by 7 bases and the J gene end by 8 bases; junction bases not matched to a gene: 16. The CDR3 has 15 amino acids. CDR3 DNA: TGTGCCAGCAAAACCCCGAGACAGGGCTTTTGGGGCTACACCTTC. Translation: CASKTPRQGFWGYTF.

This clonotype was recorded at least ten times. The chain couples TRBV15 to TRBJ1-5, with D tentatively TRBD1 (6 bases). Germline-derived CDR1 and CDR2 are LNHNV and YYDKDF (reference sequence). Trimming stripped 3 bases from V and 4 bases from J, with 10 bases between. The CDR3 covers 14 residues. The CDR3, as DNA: TGTGCCACCAGCAGGGACAGAGTAAATCAGCCCCAGCATTTT. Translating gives CATSRDRVNQPQHF.

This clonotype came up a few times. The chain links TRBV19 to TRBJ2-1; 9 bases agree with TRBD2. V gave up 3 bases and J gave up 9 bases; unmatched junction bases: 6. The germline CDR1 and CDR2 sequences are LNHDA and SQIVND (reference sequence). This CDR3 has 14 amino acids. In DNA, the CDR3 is TGTGCCAGTAGTATGTCGGGACTAGCAGGTGAGCAGTTCTTC. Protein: CASSMSGLAGEQFF.

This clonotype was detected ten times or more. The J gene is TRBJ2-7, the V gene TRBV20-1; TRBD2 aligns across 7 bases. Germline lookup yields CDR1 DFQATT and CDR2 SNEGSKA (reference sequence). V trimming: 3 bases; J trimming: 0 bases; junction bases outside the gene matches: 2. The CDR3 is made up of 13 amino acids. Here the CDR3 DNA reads TGCAGTGCTAGGACTAGCAGCTCCTACGAGCAGTACTTC. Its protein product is CSARTSSSYEQYF.

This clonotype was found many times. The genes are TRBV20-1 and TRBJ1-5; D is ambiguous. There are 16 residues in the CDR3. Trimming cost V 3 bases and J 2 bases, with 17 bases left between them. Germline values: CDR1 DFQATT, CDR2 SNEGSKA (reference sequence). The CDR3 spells CSARMGGLTGNQPQHF. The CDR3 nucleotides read TGCAGTGCTAGGATGGGAGGATTAACGGGCAATCAGCCCCAGCATTTT.

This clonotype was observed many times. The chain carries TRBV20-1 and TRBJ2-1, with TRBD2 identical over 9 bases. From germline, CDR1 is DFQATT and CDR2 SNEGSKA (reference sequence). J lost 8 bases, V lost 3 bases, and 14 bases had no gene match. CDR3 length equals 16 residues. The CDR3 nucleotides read TGCAGTGCTAGGTCCCGTCGCGCTAGCGGGAACTATGAGCAGTTCTTC. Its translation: CSARSRRASGNYEQFF.

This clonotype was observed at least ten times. The CDR3 bases are TGTGCCAGCAGTTACGGCGGTTCCACGGGGTTTGCTTTCTTT. Its protein is CASSYGGSTGFAFF. This rearrangement joins TRBV6-5 to TRBJ1-1; D gene unclear. The CDR3 runs to 14 residues. Trimming pared 2 bases from V and 11 bases from J, leaving 18 bases between. In germline, CDR1 is MNHEY, CDR2 SVGAGI.

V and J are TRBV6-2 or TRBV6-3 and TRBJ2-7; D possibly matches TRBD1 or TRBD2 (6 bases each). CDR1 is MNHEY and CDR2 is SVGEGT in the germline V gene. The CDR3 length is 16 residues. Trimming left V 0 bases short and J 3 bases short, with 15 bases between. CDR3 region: CASSYSFRGGIYEQYF. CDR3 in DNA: TGTGCCAGCAGTTACTCGTTCAGAGGGGGGATCTACGAGCAGTACTTC.